This record looks at one T cell receptor (beta chain) sequence and its context. Repertoires were generated with immunoSEQ multiplex PCR, while TCRdb's copy carries only in-frame clones and drops some. The sample has 90,000 to 100,000 clones, roughly 84% seen once. This specimen comes from a study of control samples from healthy donors and cancer patients. Germline CDR1 SGHKS, CDR2 YYEKEE (reference sequence). This CDR3 is built from 14 residues. Deletions cut 2 bases from V and 4 bases from J, with 12 bases between. This receptor was taken from a man aged 65 to 85 with lung cancer. Sequencing input: PBMCs. J is TRBJ1-2 and V is TRBV5-5; D is ambiguous. The CDR3 DNA follows: TGTGCCAGCAGCTTAAGGATTCCCACCTATGGCTACACCTTC. The encoded protein is CASSLRIPTYGYTF.